One and the same sample provided the 10 T cell receptor beta chains below, sequenced in a study of cytomegalovirus exposure and HLA in healthy donors. Researchers ran the PCR with 60 Vbeta and 13 Jbeta primers. The method was immunoSEQ multiplex PCR; TCRdb's version includes in-frame clones alone and lacks a portion of them. The sample records approximately 150,000 clones, approximately 80% being singletons. The sample consisted of PBMCs. The receptors were gathered from a male donor in good health and CMV-seropositive.

The chain combines TRBV6-6 with TRBJ1-1; D perhaps matches TRBD1 (6 bases). The germline V gene has CDR1 MNHNY and CDR2 SVGAGI (reference sequence). This CDR3 contains 12 residues. Between the trimmed V and J ends, which lost 5 bases and 7 bases, there was a span of 11 bases. CDR3 protein: CASSPQGYEAFF. The CDR3 DNA sequence: TGTGCCAGCAGTCCACAGGGCTATGAAGCTTTCTTT.

The rearrangement joins TRBV6-1 to TRBJ2-3, with 7 bases matching TRBD1. With V trimmed by 6 bases and J by 2 bases, 5 bases remained unmatched. From germline, CDR1 is MNHNS and CDR2 SASEGT. The CDR3 is 14 amino acids. The CDR3 coding sequence is TGTGCCAGCAGGAGAACAGGGGTCACAGATACGCAGTATTTT. This codes for CASRRTGVTDTQYF.

The chain combines TRBV11-2 with TRBJ1-4; D remains ambiguous. The CDR3 consists of 13 residues. Trimming cost V 3 bases and J 4 bases, with 6 bases left between them. Looked up from germline, CDR1 is SGHAT and CDR2 is FQNNGV. The CDR3 region is CASSFSGNEKLFF. CDR3 in DNA: TGTGCCAGCAGCTTTTCCGGTAATGAAAAACTGTTTTTT.

This clone was counted between two and nine times. The chain recombines TRBV7-9 with TRBJ2-2; 7 positions match TRBD1. Germline V CDR1 and CDR2: SEHNR, FQNEAQ (reference sequence). This CDR3 spans 15 amino acids. After removal of 5 bases from V and 1 base from J, the junction contained 4 bases not matched to a gene. The CDR3 coding sequence is TGTGCCAGCAGCGCGACAGGGTGGAACACCGGGGAGCTGTTTTTT. This encodes CASSATGWNTGELFF.

In its sample, this clone was seen once. The rearrangement links TRBV19 to TRBJ2-5; TRBD1 might be the D (5 bases). From germline, CDR1 is LNHDA and CDR2 SQIVND (reference sequence). V was clipped by 6 bases and J by 5 bases, with 10 bases between them. There are 12 residues in the CDR3. CDR3 nucleotide sequence: TGTGCCAGTAGACAGGTCGGGGAGACCCAGTACTTC. It encodes CASRQVGETQYF. The full variable domain, with the rest looked up from reference TRBV19 and TRBJ2-5, is DGGITQSPKYLFRKEGQNVTLSCEQNLNHDAMYWYRQDPGQGLRLIYYSQIVNDFQKGDIAEGYSVSREKKESFPLTVTSAQKNPTAFYLCASRQVGETQYFGPGTRLLVL.

CDR3 DNA sequence: TGTGCCAGCAGTGAAAGTAGGGGTCTCTCCACAGATACGCAGTATTTT. Amino acid sequence: CASSESRGLSTDTQYF. V and J are TRBV2 and TRBJ2-3; D perhaps matches TRBD1 (5 bases). The CDR3 has 16 residues. V was cut by 2 bases and J by 2 bases, with 14 bases left in between. Per the germline V gene, CDR1 is SNHLY and CDR2 is FYNNEI.

For the CDR3, the DNA is TGTGCCAGCAGTAGGGCTCCGGGACTAGACACAGATACGCAGTATTTT. Its protein is CASSRAPGLDTDTQYF. V and J are TRBV4-2 and TRBJ2-3; 8 bases fit TRBD2. With 6 bases clipped from V and 2 bases from J, the junction kept 10 bases outside the gene matches. The CDR3 covers 16 residues. CDR1 is LGHNA and CDR2 is YNFKEQ in the germline V gene.

CDR3 DNA: TGTGCCAGCAGCTTGGGCGCGGGGGGTCAGACCAACACCGGGGAGCTGTTTTTT. Translation: CASSLGAGGQTNTGELFF. V usage is TRBV5-4 and J usage is TRBJ2-2; TRBD2 aligns across 8 bases. Germline-derived CDR1 and CDR2 are SGHNT and YYREEE (reference sequence). CDR3 size: 18 residues. J gave up 2 bases and V 0 bases, and 9 bases lay outside the gene matches.

This clone has more than one count but fewer than ten. V gene TRBV13 combines with J gene TRBJ1-4; 7 nucleotides line up with TRBD1. V shed 6 bases and J 7 bases; nucleotides not matched to a gene: 8. The CDR3 is 14 amino acids. Germline V lookup: CDR1 PRHDT, CDR2 FYEKMQ (reference sequence). CDR3 residues: CASSPRQGSEKLFF. CDR3 sequence (DNA): TGTGCCAGCAGTCCTCGACAGGGAAGTGAAAAACTGTTTTTT. Combining the CDR3 with reference TRBV13 and TRBJ1-4 gives the whole variable domain AAGVIQSPRHLIKEKRETATLKCYPIPRHDTVYWYQQGPGQDPQFLISFYEKMQSDKGSIPDRFSAQQFSDYHSELNMSSLELGDSALYFCASSPRQGSEKLFFGSGTQLSVL.

This chain uses TRBV5-1 with TRBJ2-2; D uncertain. The V and J ends lost 0 bases and 1 base respectively, with 7 bases between them. CDR1 and CDR2 (germline): SGHRS, YFSETQ. The CDR3 is 15 residues long. CDR3: CASSLGRVNTGELFF. CDR3 nucleotides: TGCGCCAGCAGCTTGGGCCGGGTGAACACCGGGGAGCTGTTTTTT.